This entry features one T cell receptor beta chain sequence. Its antigen remains unidentified. This sample stems from a study of OX40 agonist ivuxolimab in advanced cancers. Study context: Those treated in dose escalation had hepatocellular carcinoma, melanoma, renal cell cancer or head and neck cancer. Participants could have had prior anti-PD-1, anti-PD-L1 or anti-CTLA-4 therapy, and 40% had some. Partial responses, seen in three patients, involved one hepatocellular carcinoma and two cutaneous melanomas. Study-level results: Both blood CD4+ and CD8+ T cells showed clonal growth by week 6 at 0.1 to 3.0 mg/kg.

Germline loops: CDR1 SGDLS, CDR2 YYNGEE. V lost 1 base and J 4 bases, leaving 7 bases between the germline ends. The CDR3 extends over 13 amino acids. Clones were read by immunoSEQ multiplex PCR, and TCRdb kept only the in-frame ones, dropping some. Counted here are 45,000 to 50,000 clones, roughly 90% occurring once; the ten biggest clones make up about 8%. This TCR came from an adult with an advanced solid tumor such as melanoma, head and neck, liver or kidney cancer. Material: CD4+ or CD8+ T cells sorted from blood, obtained in a trial of the OX40 agonist ivuxolimab. The V call is TRBV9, the J call TRBJ2-3; D call uncertain. The CDR3 protein is CASSVRVADTQYF. CDR3 nucleotide sequence: TGTGCCAGCAGCGTAAGGGTGGCAGATACGCAGTATTTT.